Below are 23 T cell receptor beta chains sequenced from a single sample in a study of tumor-infiltrating lymphocytes in primary liver carcinoma. A primer matching the constant region was used to make TCR beta cDNA from 500 to 650 ng of total RNA. Libraries covering TCR beta were generated through three nested multiplex PCR rounds (using a slightly modified ARM-PCR). Rounds one and two of PCR, each of about 10 cycles, were primed with TRBV1-TRBV30 forward primers and a C-beta reverse primer. Using its own MiXCR run on the multiplex PCR reads, TCRdb lists one record per CDR3 protein. The table has fewer than 25,000 distinct CDR3 sequences, over 65% seen once. It was from roughly 20-30 mg of unsorted bulk tissue that RNA and DNA were co-extracted. Sequencing input: liver tumor tissue from sampling region 1. Regarding subset: tumor region T1, superior pole. The receptors stem from a middle-aged man with primary liver carcinoma and hepatitis B virus infection.

This clonotype was picked up one time. The missing conserved phenylalanine or tryptophan at the end of this CDR3 makes a read error likely. CDR3 protein: CASGDGPGLKDYGYTY. CDR3 coding DNA: TGTGCCAGCGGCGACGGACCAGGGTTAAAGGACTATGGATACACCTAC. The rearrangement joins TRBV5-4 to TRBJ1-2; perhaps TRBD1 as D (5 bases). Germline CDR1 is SGHNT and CDR2 is YYREEE (reference sequence). CDR3 size: 16 residues.

Concerning this clonotype: The conserved closing phenylalanine or tryptophan is absent in this CDR3, likely reflecting a read error. The chain uses TRBV4-1 and TRBJ1-6, with 9 bases matching TRBD1. There are 16 residues in the CDR3. The germline V gene encodes CDR1 MGHRA and CDR2 YSYEKL. CDR3 region: CTSSHHLQGADSPLHS. CDR3 nucleotides: TGCACCAGTAGCCACCACCTACAGGGGGCGGATTCACCCCTCCACTCT.

In the case of this clonotype: It is likely a read error, because the conserved phenylalanine at the end of the CDR3 is missing. The chain couples TRBV6-2 or TRBV6-3 to TRBJ2-7; no clear D. CDR3 length: 14 residues. Germline values: CDR1 MNHEY, CDR2 SVGEGT. In nucleotides, the CDR3 is TGTGTCAGCAGTTACGGGCAGCACAGCTACGAGCAGTACTAC. It encodes CVSSYGQHSYEQYY.

This clonotype was counted between two and nine times. This chain joins TRBV2 and TRBJ2-1; possibly TRBD2 for D (6 bases). This CDR3 has 16 residues. The germline V gene encodes CDR1 SNHLY and CDR2 FYNNEI. Trimming took off 6 bases at V and 5 bases at J, with 20 bases between the two ends. Here the CDR3 DNA reads TGTGCCAGCAGCCCGCGCGGGACTTTCTCAAACAATGAGCAGTTCTTC. Residues: CASSPRGTFSNNEQFF. The full variable domain, in which reference TRBV2 and TRBJ2-1 provide the parts outside the CDR3, is EPEVTQTPSHQVTQMGQEVILRCVPISNHLYFYWYRQILGQKVEFLVSFYNNEISEKSEIFDDQFSVERPDGSNFTLKIRSTKLEDSAMYFCASSPRGTFSNNEQFFGPGTRLTVL.

This clonotype came up many times. The V and J genes are TRBV30 and TRBJ2-3; D is unclear. This CDR3 contains 11 residues. CDR1 GTSNPN and CDR2 SVGIG come from the germline V gene (reference sequence). V gave up 3 bases and J gave up 1 base, with 2 bases separating them. The CDR3 spells CAWRGTDTQYF. The CDR3 DNA is TGTGCCTGGAGGGGCACAGATACGCAGTATTTT.

Concerning this clonotype: It is likely a read error, because the conserved phenylalanine at the end of the CDR3 is missing. This chain joins TRBV6-1 and TRBJ2-6, with a possible D match to TRBD1 (5 bases). The germline V gene encodes CDR1 MNHNS and CDR2 SASEGT. The CDR3 contains 15 residues. CDR3 nucleotides: TGTGCCTGCAGTGGGGCGGCCGATGGGGCCAACGTCCTGACTTTG. It is translated as CACSGAADGANVLTL.

A word on this clonotype: One end of the junction does not line up with germline, which may come from a read error. The chain couples TRBV10-3 to TRBJ2-7, with D tentatively TRBD2 (6 bases). The CDR3 is made up of 14 amino acids. Germline CDR1 is ENHRY and CDR2 is SYGVKD. CDR3 residues: CPISDNGRGMKQYF. In DNA, the CDR3 is TGTCCCATTAGCGATAATGGACGGGGGATGAAGCAGTACTTC.

This clonotype has just a few counts. The chain couples TRBV6-6 to TRBJ1-1, with D unresolved. Germline lookup yields CDR1 MNHNY and CDR2 SVGAGI (reference sequence). The CDR3 is 13 amino acids. With 5 bases removed from V and 3 bases from J, the gap between germline ends came to 10 bases. CDR3 amino acids: CASSPSADTEAFF. In DNA, the CDR3 is TGTGCCAGCAGTCCCAGCGCGGACACTGAAGCTTTCTTT.

Only one count was recorded for this clonotype. J is TRBJ2-1 and V is TRBV4-1; possible D gene TRBD2, 6 bases. V was clipped by 0 bases and J by 12 bases, with 24 bases between them. CDR3 size: 17 residues. CDR1 is MGHRA, CDR2 YSYEKL, per germline. This CDR3 is CASSQDLQTRRGFRQFF. In DNA form, the CDR3 reads TGCGCCAGCAGCCAAGATCTACAGACTAGAAGAGGGTTCAGGCAGTTCTTC.

This clonotype was seen a handful of times. V usage is TRBV21-1 and J usage is TRBJ2-2; the table names TRBD2, a call not compared with the DNA. TRBV21-1 is described as a pseudogene. The CDR3 has 17 amino acids. The CDR3 sequence is CASSMTGAGDGTGELFF. DNA of the CDR3: TGTGCCAGCAGCATGACAGGAGCGGGAGATGGCACCGGGGAGCTGTTTTTT.

This clonotype was recorded only once. At one boundary the junction diverges from the germline segment, which might be a read error. The chain employs TRBV12-3 or TRBV12-4 and TRBJ2-1, with a tentative D call TRBD2 (7 bases). The CDR3 runs 14 residues. This CDR3 is CTSRVGGTHNEQFF. As DNA, the CDR3 is TGTACCAGCAGAGTGGGAGGGACACACAATGAGCAGTTCTTC.

With respect to this clonotype: The conserved final phenylalanine or tryptophan is absent from the CDR3, which likely points to a read error. The J gene is TRBJ1-1, the V gene TRBV11-2; 7 bases map to TRBD1. The ends lost 10 bases at V and 0 bases at J; junction bases unmatched: 14. CDR3 size: 16 residues. CDR1 SGHAT and CDR2 FQNNGV come from the germline V gene. CDR3 bases: TGTGCCAACAACCCATCCAGGGGGTTGGTGAACACTGAAGCTTTCTAT. It encodes CANNPSRGLVNTEAFY.

As regards this clonotype: No conserved phenylalanine or tryptophan is present at the end of the CDR3, so a read error is the likely explanation. V is TRBV7-9 and J is TRBJ2-2; 9 nucleotides align to TRBD2. The length of the CDR3 is 19 residues. In germline, CDR1 is SEHNR, CDR2 FQNEAQ (reference sequence). With 5 bases clipped from V and 6 bases from J, the junction kept 19 bases outside the gene matches. In nucleotides, the CDR3 is TGTGCCAGCAGCCCTCGGACGGGACTAGCTGGAGGGCAATCCGGGGAGCTGTTTCTT. As protein: CASSPRTGLAGGQSGELFL.

V and J are TRBV6-6 and TRBJ2-2, with 13 bases matching TRBD2. Losses at the gene ends were 9 bases for V and 0 bases for J; bases not matched to a gene: 16. The CDR3 is 20 residues long. In germline, CDR1 is MNHNY, CDR2 SVGAGI (reference sequence). CDR3 sequence reads: CASSPLMGLAGPTNTGELFF. CDR3 DNA: TGTGCCAGTAGTCCCCTCATGGGACTAGCGGGGCCAACGAACACCGGGGAGCTGTTTTTT.

A note on this clonotype: Because it lacks the conserved phenylalanine or tryptophan at the end, this CDR3 is likely a read error. The chain links TRBV12-3 or TRBV12-4 to TRBJ2-4; D is perhaps TRBD1 (5 bases). CDR3 size: 18 residues. The germline V and J ends were trimmed by 6 bases and 0 bases, with 21 bases remaining between them. The CDR3 loop reads CASSLWGGADIAKNIQYL. CDR3 DNA: TGTGCCAGCAGCTTATGGGGTGGGGCGGACATAGCCAAAAACATTCAGTACCTA.

Of note for this clonotype: The CDR3 does not end in the conserved phenylalanine or tryptophan, so this is likely a read error. The CDR3 here is CANSFEHGSNQPQHS. The DNA for the CDR3 is TGTGCCAACAGTTTTGAGCATGGAAGCAATCAGCCCCAGCATTCT. V is TRBV12-3 or TRBV12-4 and J is TRBJ1-5; the D is unclear. There are 15 residues in the CDR3.

The gene calls are TRBV11-3 and TRBJ1-6, with D maybe TRBD1 (6 bases). The CDR3 loop spans 17 amino acids. The germline V gene encodes CDR1 SGHNT and CDR2 YENEEA. V dropped 4 bases and J dropped 11 bases, with 24 bases sitting between them. The CDR3 coding sequence is TGTGCCAGCAGCTCGGAATCGCGGGGGGCGCTGACCCCACCCCTCCACTTT. It specifies CASSSESRGALTPPLHF.

The rearrangement links TRBV4-1 to TRBJ2-3, with D possibly TRBD2 on 7 matching bases. Trimming shortened V by 10 bases and J by 2 bases, and 25 bases separated the two germline ends. The CDR3 length is 17 residues. Germline V gives CDR1 MGHRA, CDR2 YSYEKL. The CDR3 coding sequence is TGCGCCACTCAGGGAGGGGGAGATGGTGGATTCACAGATACGCAGTATTTT. Encoded protein: CATQGGGDGGFTDTQYF.

The chain combines TRBV11-2 with TRBJ2-3; the D is unclear. CDR3 size: 12 residues. V lost 5 bases, J lost 5 bases, and 8 bases lay in between. The germline gives CDR1 SGHAT, CDR2 FQNNGV. The CDR3 is CASSTCRDTQYF. The CDR3 region has the DNA TGTGCCAGCAGCACCTGCAGAGATACGCAGTATTTT.

This clonotype was observed a single time. The chain links TRBV5-6 to TRBJ2-7; 14 nucleotides align to TRBD2. Trimming at V came to 10 bases and at J to 6 bases, leaving 15 bases not matched to a gene. The CDR3 runs to 16 residues. Germline V gives CDR1 SGHDT, CDR2 YYEEEE. This CDR3 is CAWSFRTSGRHLEQYF. The CDR3 nucleotides are TGTGCCTGGAGCTTCAGGACTAGCGGGAGGCACCTCGAGCAGTACTTC.

This clonotype rates as large (0.1 to 1%). The rearrangement links TRBV11-3 to TRBJ2-7; D possibly corresponds to TRBD2 (5 bases). V lost 2 bases to trimming and J lost 6 bases, with 11 bases between them. The CDR3 is 13 residues long. Looked up from germline, CDR1 is SGHNT and CDR2 is YENEEA. CDR3 residues: CASSLTPSGEQYF. CDR3 bases: TGTGCCAGCAGCTTAACACCCAGCGGCGAGCAGTACTTC.

Worth noting for this clonotype: Germline and junction disagree at one end, which may indicate a read error. This rearrangement joins TRBV6-5 to TRBJ2-1, with TRBD2 matching over 8 bases. In germline, CDR1 is MNHEY, CDR2 SVGAGI. The CDR3 spans 11 residues. CDR3 sequence: CTIGRGTSEFF. As DNA, the CDR3 is TGTACCATAGGGAGAGGGACTAGTGAGTTCTTT.

Points on this clonotype: A much larger clonotype is one base distant, so this may be a read error. This chain links TRBV12-3 or TRBV12-4 with TRBJ1-1, with 7 bases aligning to TRBD1. The CDR3 spans 13 residues. CDR3 nucleotide sequence: TGTGCCAGCAGCAGGGGGACGTCTTATGAAGATTTCTTT. Protein sequence: CASSRGTSYEDFF.